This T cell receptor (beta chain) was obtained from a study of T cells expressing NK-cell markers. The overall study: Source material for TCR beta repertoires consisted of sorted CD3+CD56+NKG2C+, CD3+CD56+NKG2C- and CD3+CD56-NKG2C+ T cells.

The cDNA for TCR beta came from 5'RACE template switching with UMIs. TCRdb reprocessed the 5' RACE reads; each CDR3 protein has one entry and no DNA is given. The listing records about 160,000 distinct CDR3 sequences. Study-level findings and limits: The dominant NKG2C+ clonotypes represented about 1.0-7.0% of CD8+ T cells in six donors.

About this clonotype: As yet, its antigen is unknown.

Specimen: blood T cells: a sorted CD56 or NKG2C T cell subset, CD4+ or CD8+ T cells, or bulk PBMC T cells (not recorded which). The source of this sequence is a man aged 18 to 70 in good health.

The CDR3 is CASSNNRVSRGPYEQYF. The V and J genes are TRBV7-9 and TRBJ2-7; TCRdb indicates TRBD1, and absent DNA this call remains unverified. Germline CDR1 is SEHNR and CDR2 is FQNEAQ (reference sequence). This CDR3 has 17 residues.